A single sample gave rise to the 3 T cell receptor beta chains below, sequenced in a study of blood T cell repertoires in COVID-19. This table comes from immunoSEQ multiplex PCR, and its TCRdb copy is limited to in-frame clones, with some not included. This table has 270,000 or so clones, 86% appearing once. What was sequenced was PBMCs or T cells enriched from blood (not recorded which). These TCRs come from a woman aged 18-30 years who had recovered from COVID-19.

The chain is built from TRBV6-2 or TRBV6-3 and TRBJ2-7; no reliable D call. The CDR3 sequence is 13 residues long. Germline CDR1 is MNHEY and CDR2 is SVGEGT. V lost 3 bases and J 2 bases, leaving 8 bases between the germline ends. CDR3 DNA sequence: TGTGCCAGCAGTTATCGGCAGGCCTACGAGCAGTACTTC. Its protein product is CASSYRQAYEQYF.

The chain recombines TRBV10-3 with TRBJ1-1, with D unresolved. The V and J ends lost 8 bases and 2 bases respectively, with 9 bases between them. Germline V gives CDR1 ENHRY, CDR2 SYGVKD. The CDR3 has 12 residues. CDR3 bases: TGTGCCATCCAGGCACTTAACACTGAAGCTTTCTTT. It translates to CAIQALNTEAFF.

The chain links TRBV4-3 to TRBJ2-2; D unclear. The germline gives CDR1 LGHNA, CDR2 YSLEER. The V gene lost 1 base and the J gene lost 3 bases, with 6 bases spanning the gap. This CDR3 has 14 residues. CDR3 loop: CASSQVSDTGELFF. CDR3 DNA sequence: TGCGCCAGCAGCCAAGTTTCGGACACCGGGGAGCTGTTTTTT.